One sample yielded the 12 T cell receptor beta chains listed below, sequenced in a study of OX40 agonist ivuxolimab in advanced cancers. Libraries were prepared by immunoSEQ multiplex PCR; TCRdb keeps only in-frame clonotypes and omits some of them. In the table there are more than 60,000 clones, nearly 90% of which are singletons. Here the sequenced sample was CD4+ or CD8+ T cells sorted from blood, taken in a trial of the OX40 agonist ivuxolimab. All receptors come from an adult with an advanced solid tumor such as melanoma, head and neck, liver or kidney cancer.

In its sample, this clone was seen a few times. The chain recombines TRBV28 with TRBJ1-1; 12 bases align to TRBD1. With 8 bases clipped from V and 4 bases from J, the junction kept 8 bases outside the gene matches. Per the germline V gene, CDR1 is MDHEN and CDR2 is SYDVKM. The CDR3 has 15 residues. CDR3 sequence reads: CASGQGTGGFTEAFF. The CDR3 DNA reads TGTGCCAGCGGTCAAGGGACAGGGGGCTTCACTGAAGCTTTCTTT.

The chain couples TRBV11-1 to TRBJ2-1, with D unresolved. V was clipped by 4 bases and J by 8 bases, with 6 bases between them. The CDR3 spans 11 residues. Germline CDR1 and CDR2: SGHAT and FQDESV (reference sequence). The CDR3 coding sequence is TGTGCCAGCAGCTCCCTGTATGAGCAGTTCTTC. Translated: CASSSLYEQFF. The variable domain in full, with the rest retrieved from reference TRBV11-1 and TRBJ2-1, is EAEVAQSPRYKITEKSQAVAFWCDPISGHATLYWYRQILGQGPELLVQFQDESVVDDSQLPKDRFSAERLKGVDSTLKIQPAELGDSAMYLCASSSLYEQFFGPGTRLTVL.

The genes are TRBV7-2 and TRBJ2-5; D remains unclear. V shed 0 bases and J shed 2 bases, with 7 bases lying between them. The CDR3 is 14 residues long. CDR1 SGHTA and CDR2 FQGNSA come from the germline V gene. CDR3 region: CASSLAGWQETQYF. In DNA, the CDR3 is TGTGCCAGCAGCTTAGCCGGCTGGCAAGAGACCCAGTACTTC.

The chain has TRBV5-1 and TRBJ1-1, with D possibly matching TRBD1 (6 bases). V shed 4 bases and J shed 3 bases, with 16 bases lying between them. This CDR3 comprises 15 residues. Germline lookup yields CDR1 SGHRS and CDR2 YFSETQ. The CDR3 reads CASSPRTAGYTEAFF. The CDR3 nucleotides are TGCGCCAGCAGCCCCAGGACAGCCGGTTACACTGAAGCTTTCTTT.

The chain recombines TRBV27 with TRBJ1-3; maybe TRBD1 (5 bases). The CDR3 is made up of 16 amino acids. With 5 bases removed from V and 4 bases from J, the gap between germline ends came to 18 bases. Per germline, CDR1 MNHEY and CDR2 SMNVEV (reference sequence). CDR3 DNA sequence: TGTGCCAGCAGTCTAACCGCCGGGGGGGGAGGAAACACCATATATTTT. Encoded protein: CASSLTAGGGGNTIYF.

The chain uses TRBV6-5 and TRBJ1-2; D is unresolved. This CDR3 comprises 14 residues. Deletions cut 2 bases from V and 4 bases from J, with 11 bases between. Germline-derived CDR1 and CDR2 are MNHEY and SVGAGI. The CDR3 here is CASSYEGSGYGYTF. Written as DNA, the CDR3 is TGTGCCAGCAGTTACGAGGGATCGGGCTATGGCTACACCTTC.

This clone was recorded once. In nucleotides, the CDR3 is TGTGCCAGCAGTTACTCAGGGACAGGGACTGTTGGCTACACCTTC. Its translation is CASSYSGTGTVGYTF. The V gene is TRBV6-5, the J gene TRBJ1-2, with TRBD1 matching 9 bases. Germline V gene sequence: CDR1 MNHEY, CDR2 SVGAGI. The V gene end was trimmed by 0 bases and the J gene end by 7 bases; junction bases not matched to a gene: 6. This CDR3 has 15 residues.

J is TRBJ2-1 and V is TRBV5-1; perhaps TRBD2 as D (6 bases). This CDR3 has 14 amino acids. V was trimmed by 2 bases and J by 7 bases, leaving 13 bases between them. Germline V gives CDR1 SGHRS, CDR2 YFSETQ. In DNA form, the CDR3 reads TGCGCCAGCAGCTTAGGGGCGGAGGGTAATGAGCAGTTCTTC. This encodes CASSLGAEGNEQFF.

CDR3 sequence reads: CASTQIPGLAPYEQYF. The CDR3 coding sequence is TGTGCCAGCACCCAAATTCCGGGACTAGCGCCCTACGAGCAGTACTTC. This chain joins TRBV27 and TRBJ2-7; 10 bases line up with TRBD2. From germline, CDR1 is MNHEY and CDR2 SMNVEV (reference sequence). Trimming cost V 7 bases and J 2 bases; bases outside gene matches: 11. This CDR3 is 16 amino acids long.

V is TRBV7-9 and J is TRBJ1-1, with 7 bases matching TRBD1. The germline V gene has CDR1 SEHNR and CDR2 FQNEAQ (reference sequence). Losses at the gene ends were 5 bases for V and 7 bases for J; bases not matched to a gene: 10. The length of the CDR3 is 14 residues. The CDR3 protein is CASSPQTGILEAFF. For the CDR3, the DNA is TGTGCCAGCAGCCCTCAGACAGGGATTCTTGAAGCTTTCTTT.

The rearrangement uses TRBV7-2 and TRBJ1-5, with TRBD1 identical over 8 bases. The CDR3 has 13 residues. From germline, CDR1 is SGHTA and CDR2 FQGNSA. Germline trimming cut 0 bases from V and 13 bases from J; bases unmatched to any gene: 5. The CDR3 region is CASSLARQGRQHF. CDR3 in DNA: TGTGCCAGCAGCTTAGCTCGACAGGGGCGACAGCATTTT.

V gene TRBV28 combines with J gene TRBJ1-2, with 7 bases identical to TRBD1. Trimming removed 3 bases from V and 1 base from J; junction bases left unmatched: 2. This CDR3 spans 14 amino acids. Germline loops: CDR1 MDHEN, CDR2 SYDVKM. CDR3 DNA sequence: TGTGCCAGCAGTTTGGACAGGAATAACTATGGCTACACCTTC. It encodes CASSLDRNNYGYTF.